Each of the 14 T cell receptor beta chains below was sequenced from the same sample in a study of memory CD4+ T cells and cytomegalovirus serostatus. Using immunoSEQ multiplex PCR, the repertoire was profiled, and TCRdb retains in-frame clones only, with some absent. The sample yields 40,000 to 55,000 clones, approximately 78% seen once. The sort gate was single viable CD3+CD4+CD8-CD45RO+ cells for memory CD4+ T cells. What was sequenced was memory CD4+ T cells from blood. The receptor set was obtained from an adult in good health and CMV-seronegative.

The chain couples TRBV19 to TRBJ2-4; 9 nucleotides match TRBD1. J was trimmed by 7 bases and V by 7 bases; bases with no gene match: 5. CDR3 length: 13 residues. CDR1 LNHDA and CDR2 SQIVND come from the germline V gene (reference sequence). For the CDR3, the DNA is TGTGCCAGTACTAGACAGGGGGGGAACATTCAGTACTTC. Translating gives CASTRQGGNIQYF.

This clone came up a few times. The J gene is TRBJ2-7, the V gene TRBV28; D is uncertain. The V end was cut by 6 bases, the J end by 3 bases, with 12 bases between. CDR1 is MDHEN, CDR2 SYDVKM, per germline. The CDR3 runs to 13 residues. Here the CDR3 reads CASRVSTVYEQYF. The CDR3, as DNA: TGTGCCAGCAGAGTCTCGACCGTCTACGAGCAGTACTTC.

This chain joins TRBV7-9 and TRBJ2-1; the match to TRBD2 covers 12 bases. Trimming removed 5 bases from V and 8 bases from J; junction bases left unmatched: 7. The CDR3 sequence is 15 residues long. From germline, CDR1 is SEHNR and CDR2 FQNEAQ (reference sequence). The CDR3 loop reads CASSRTSGISDEQFF. The CDR3 bases are TGTGCCAGCAGCCGGACTAGCGGGATCAGCGATGAGCAGTTCTTC. The full variable domain, completed using reference TRBV7-9 and TRBJ2-1, is DTGVSQNPRHKITKRGQNVTFRCDPISEHNRLYWYRQTLGQGPEFLTYFQNEAQLEKSRLLSDRFSAERPKGSFSTLEIQRTEQGDSAMYLCASSRTSGISDEQFFGPGTRLTVL.

The V and J genes are TRBV6-1 and TRBJ2-7, with 13 bases aligning to TRBD2. This CDR3 is built from 17 residues. After removal of 4 bases from V and 6 bases from J, the junction contained 12 bases not matched to a gene. In germline, CDR1 is MNHNS, CDR2 SASEGT. The CDR3 protein is CASSVFAGTSGISEQYF. As DNA, the CDR3 is TGTGCCAGCAGTGTCTTTGCAGGGACTAGCGGGATTAGCGAGCAGTACTTC.

This clone was counted a single time. V gene TRBV5-6 combines with J gene TRBJ1-3, with D hard to call. The CDR3 covers 12 residues. Germline CDR1 and CDR2: SGHDT and YYEEEE. V shed 0 bases and J shed 7 bases, with 5 bases lying between them. The DNA of the CDR3 is TGTGCCAGCAGCTTGGAAGGGAACACCATATATTTT. As protein: CASSLEGNTIYF.

This clone was seen a handful of times. The chain uses TRBV6-1 and TRBJ2-2; D not certain. Germline assignment: CDR1 MNHNS and CDR2 SASEGT. V shed 7 bases and J shed 2 bases, with 11 bases lying between them. The CDR3 runs 14 residues. The CDR3 protein is CASIAATNTGELFF. Written as DNA, the CDR3 is TGTGCCAGCATAGCAGCGACTAACACCGGGGAGCTGTTTTTT.

The rearrangement joins TRBV7-2 to TRBJ2-7; D tentatively reads TRBD1 or TRBD2 (5 bases each). Trimming took 7 bases from V and 3 from J, leaving 16 bases between them. CDR1 is SGHTA, CDR2 FQGNSA, per germline. The CDR3 contains 14 residues. The CDR3 reads CASTRDGGHYEQYF. CDR3 bases: TGTGCCAGCACTAGGGACGGAGGACACTACGAGCAGTACTTC. The variable domain in full, completed from reference TRBV7-2 and TRBJ2-7, reads GAGVSQSPSNKVTEKGKDVELRCDPISGHTALYWYRQSLGQGLEFLIYFQGNSAPDKSGLPSDRFSAERTGGSVSTLTIQRTQQEDSAVYLCASTRDGGHYEQYFGPGTRLTVT.

The gene calls are TRBV19 and TRBJ2-5; D is uncertain. CDR1 is LNHDA, CDR2 SQIVND, per germline (reference sequence). The CDR3 sequence is 11 residues long. V shed 1 base and J shed 4 bases, with 1 base lying between them. The CDR3: CASSIAETQYF. DNA for the CDR3: TGTGCCAGTAGTATAGCAGAGACCCAGTACTTC.

In the case of this clone: No DNA is shown, since the ends of the CDR3 on it are uncertain; the CDR3 is the one TCRdb lists. V is TRBV2 and J is TRBJ2-1; TRBD2, the table's D call, was not compared with the DNA. The CDR3 extends over 15 residues, inclusive of both ends. Germline V lookup: CDR1 SNHLY, CDR2 FYNNEI. The CDR3 loop is CASILGTSSINEQFF.

This rearrangement joins TRBV2 to TRBJ2-3; D remains ambiguous. Germline V lookup: CDR1 SNHLY, CDR2 FYNNEI. The CDR3 totals 11 residues. The V end lost 5 bases, the J end lost 9 bases, and 9 bases lay between the germline ends. CDR3 loop: CASSSPITQYF. Here the CDR3 DNA reads TGTGCCAGCAGTTCGCCTATAACGCAGTATTTT.

The chain links TRBV6-1 to TRBJ1-2, with 10 positions matching TRBD1. Looked up from germline, CDR1 is MNHNS and CDR2 is SASEGT. This CDR3 is 15 amino acids long. V lost 1 base, J lost 3 bases, and 2 bases stayed unmatched. The CDR3 sequence: CASSEGQGADYGYTF. Here the CDR3 DNA reads TGTGCCAGCAGTGAAGGACAGGGGGCAGACTATGGCTACACCTTC.

This chain uses TRBV5-1 with TRBJ2-3; 9 nucleotides agree with TRBD2. The CDR3 covers 14 residues. The ends lost 0 bases at V and 4 bases at J; junction bases unmatched: 0. Germline V CDR1 and CDR2: SGHRS, YFSETQ. CDR3 DNA sequence: TGCGCCAGCAGCTTGGTAGCGGGAGCAGATACGCAGTATTTT. As protein: CASSLVAGADTQYF.

V usage is TRBV5-6 and J usage is TRBJ1-2, with TRBD1 matching 10 bases. The junction had 6 bases not matched to a gene; V was cut back by 4 bases and J by 3 bases. CDR3 size: 15 residues. Per germline, CDR1 SGHDT and CDR2 YYEEEE. The CDR3 loop is CASSGPTGGDYGYTF. The CDR3 coding sequence is TGTGCCAGCAGCGGACCGACAGGGGGCGACTATGGCTACACCTTC.

V is TRBV29-1 and J is TRBJ1-4, with 7 bases identical to TRBD1. Germline V gene data show CDR1 as SQVTM and CDR2 as ANQGSEA. With V trimmed by 6 bases and J by 7 bases, 11 bases remained unmatched. The CDR3 is made up of 14 amino acids. CDR3 residues: CSVLIDREGEKLFF. The CDR3 region has the DNA TGCAGCGTCCTAATCGACAGGGAGGGTGAAAAACTGTTTTTT. The variable domain in full, completed from reference TRBV29-1 and TRBJ1-4, reads SAVISQKPSRDICQRGTSLTIQCQVDSQVTMMFWYRQQPGQSLTLIATANQGSEATYESGFVIDKFPISRPNLTFSTLTVSNMSPEDSSIYLCSVLIDREGEKLFFGSGTQLSVL.